This is a list of T cell receptor beta chains from one sample in a study of blood T cells in healthy people across ages. TCRdb ran MiXCR on the 5' RACE reads and lists one entry per CDR3 protein. The top ten hold roughly 25% of the sample, which has 780,000 or so distinct CDR3 sequences, roughly 50% seen once. Sequenced sample: blood. These receptors all come from a man in his forties in good health. CDR3s leave out the opening cysteine and the closing phenylalanine or tryptophan.

j_gene: TRBJ1-3; v_gene: TRBV2; len: 16; CDR3aa: ASRVRGTGGISGNTIY
j_gene: TRBJ2-5; v_gene: TRBV2; len: 15; CDR3aa: ASRAGGASGYQETQY
j_gene: TRBJ2-3; v_gene: TRBV24-1; len: 12; CDR3aa: ATARETSTDTQY
j_gene: TRBJ2-1; v_gene: TRBV20-1; len: 12; CDR3aa: SARVQGGHNEQF
j_gene: TRBJ2-3; v_gene: TRBV20-1; len: 17; CDR3aa: SAAKVGTSGRLSTDTQY
j_gene: TRBJ2-3; v_gene: TRBV20-1; len: 12; CDR3aa: SARDRRISDTQY
j_gene: TRBJ1-2; v_gene: TRBV5-1; len: 13; CDR3aa: ATETRQGPNYGYT
j_gene: TRBJ1-1; v_gene: TRBV6-1; len: 13; CDR3aa: ASSGTGGAYTEAF
j_gene: TRBJ2-3; v_gene: TRBV7-6; len: 12; CDR3aa: ASSLGQGTVTQY
j_gene: TRBJ2-7; v_gene: TRBV28; len: 13; CDR3aa: ASSPRGGGAYEQY